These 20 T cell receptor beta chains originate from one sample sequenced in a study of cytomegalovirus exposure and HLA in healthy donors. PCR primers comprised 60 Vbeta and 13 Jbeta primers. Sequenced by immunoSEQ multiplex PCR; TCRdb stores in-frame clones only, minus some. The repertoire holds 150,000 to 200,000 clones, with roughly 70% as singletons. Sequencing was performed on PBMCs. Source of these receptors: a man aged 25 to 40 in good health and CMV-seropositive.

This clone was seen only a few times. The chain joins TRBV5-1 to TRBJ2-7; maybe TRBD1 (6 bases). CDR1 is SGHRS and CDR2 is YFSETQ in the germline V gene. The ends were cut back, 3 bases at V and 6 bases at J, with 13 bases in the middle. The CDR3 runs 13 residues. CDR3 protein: CASSYRTDVEQYF. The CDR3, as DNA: TGCGCCAGCAGCTACCGGACAGATGTCGAGCAGTACTTC.

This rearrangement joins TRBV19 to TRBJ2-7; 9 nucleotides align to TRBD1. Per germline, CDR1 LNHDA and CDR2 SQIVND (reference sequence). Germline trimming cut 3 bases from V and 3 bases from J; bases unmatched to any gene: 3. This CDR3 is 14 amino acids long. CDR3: CASSMLDRGYEQYF. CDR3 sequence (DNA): TGTGCCAGTAGTATGTTGGACAGGGGCTACGAGCAGTACTTC.

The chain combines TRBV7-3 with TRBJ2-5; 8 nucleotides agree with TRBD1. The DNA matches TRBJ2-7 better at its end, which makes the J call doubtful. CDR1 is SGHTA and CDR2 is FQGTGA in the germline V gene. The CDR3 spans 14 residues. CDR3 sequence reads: CASSSQGADYEQYF. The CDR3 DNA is TGTGCCAGCAGCTCTCAGGGGGCGGACTACGAGCAGTACTTC.

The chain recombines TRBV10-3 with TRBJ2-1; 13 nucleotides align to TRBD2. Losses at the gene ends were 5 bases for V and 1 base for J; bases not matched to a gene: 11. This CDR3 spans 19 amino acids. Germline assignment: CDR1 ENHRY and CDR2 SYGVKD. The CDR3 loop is CAISPGTSGATHSYNEQFF. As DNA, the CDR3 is TGTGCCATCAGTCCCGGGACTAGCGGGGCAACCCATTCCTACAATGAGCAGTTCTTC.

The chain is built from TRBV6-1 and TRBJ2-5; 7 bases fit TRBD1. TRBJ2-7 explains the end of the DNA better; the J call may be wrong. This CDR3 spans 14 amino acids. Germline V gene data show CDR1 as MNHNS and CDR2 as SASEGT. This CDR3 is CASSWEQGNYEQYF. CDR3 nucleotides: TGTGCCAGCAGCTGGGAACAGGGGAACTACGAGCAGTACTTC.

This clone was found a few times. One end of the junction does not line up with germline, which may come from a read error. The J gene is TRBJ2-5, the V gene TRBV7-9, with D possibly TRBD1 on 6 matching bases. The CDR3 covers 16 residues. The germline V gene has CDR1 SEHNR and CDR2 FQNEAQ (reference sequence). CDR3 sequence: CSSSLAGVPSQETQYF. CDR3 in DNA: TGTTCCAGCAGCTTGGCAGGGGTCCCAAGCCAAGAGACCCAGTACTTC.

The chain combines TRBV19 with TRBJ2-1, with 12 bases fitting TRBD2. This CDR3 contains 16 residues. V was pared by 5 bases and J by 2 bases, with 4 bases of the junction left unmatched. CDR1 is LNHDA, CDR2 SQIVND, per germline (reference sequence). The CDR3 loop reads CASSGRTSGAYNEQFF. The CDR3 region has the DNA TGTGCCAGTAGTGGACGGACTAGCGGGGCCTACAATGAGCAGTTCTTC.

CDR3 amino acids: CASSSTGDGYTF. The CDR3 coding sequence is TGTGCCAGCAGCTCGACAGGGGATGGCTACACCTTC. The chain uses TRBV5-5 and TRBJ1-2; 8 bases map to TRBD1. Germline V gene lookup returns CDR1 SGHKS and CDR2 YYEKEE (reference sequence). The CDR3 covers 12 residues. The junction had 1 base not matched to a gene; V was cut back by 3 bases and J by 6 bases.

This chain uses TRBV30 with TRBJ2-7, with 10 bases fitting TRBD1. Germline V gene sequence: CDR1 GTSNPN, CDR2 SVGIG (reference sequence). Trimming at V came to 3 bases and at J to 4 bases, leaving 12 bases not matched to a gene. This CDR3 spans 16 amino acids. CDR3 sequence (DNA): TGTGCCTGGAGGTCCCCCCGGGACAGGGGTCGGTACGAGCAGTACTTC. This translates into CAWRSPRDRGRYEQYF.

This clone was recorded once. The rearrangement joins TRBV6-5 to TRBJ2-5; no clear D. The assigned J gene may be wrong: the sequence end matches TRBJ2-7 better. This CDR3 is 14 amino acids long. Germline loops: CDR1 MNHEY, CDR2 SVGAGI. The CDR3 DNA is TGTGCCAGCAGTTTTTCGTCTAGCTCCTACGAGCAGTACTTC. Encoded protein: CASSFSSSSYEQYF.

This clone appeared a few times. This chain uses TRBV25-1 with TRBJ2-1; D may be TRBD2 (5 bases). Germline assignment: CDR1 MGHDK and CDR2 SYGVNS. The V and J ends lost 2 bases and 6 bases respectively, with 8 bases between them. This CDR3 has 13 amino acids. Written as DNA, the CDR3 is TGTGCCAGCAGTGAAACTAGTCTCAATGAGCAGTTCTTC. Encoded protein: CASSETSLNEQFF. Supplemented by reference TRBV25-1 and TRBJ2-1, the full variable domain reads EADIYQTPRYLVIGTGKKITLECSQTMGHDKMYWYQQDPGMELHLIHYSYGVNSTEKGDLSSESTVSRIRTEHFPLTLESARPSHTSQYLCASSETSLNEQFFGPGTRLTVL.

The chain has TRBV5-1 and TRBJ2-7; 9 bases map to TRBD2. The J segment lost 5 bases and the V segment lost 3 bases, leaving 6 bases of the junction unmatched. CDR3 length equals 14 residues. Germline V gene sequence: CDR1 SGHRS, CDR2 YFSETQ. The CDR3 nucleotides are TGCGCCAGCAGCTCCAGCGGGGGGCCAAACGAGCAGTACTTC. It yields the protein CASSSSGGPNEQYF. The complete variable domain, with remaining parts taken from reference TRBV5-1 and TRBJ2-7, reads KAGVTQTPRYLIKTRGQQVTLSCSPISGHRSVSWYQQTPGQGLQFLFEYFSETQRNKGNFPGRFSGRQFSNSRSEMNVSTLELGDSALYLCASSSSGGPNEQYFGPGTRLTVT.

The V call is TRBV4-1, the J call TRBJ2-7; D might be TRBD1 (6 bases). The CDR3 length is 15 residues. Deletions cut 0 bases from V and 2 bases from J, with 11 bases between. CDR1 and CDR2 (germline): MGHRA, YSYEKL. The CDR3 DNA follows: TGCGCCAGCAGCCAAGAGGAGACAGGCCCCTACGAGCAGTACTTC. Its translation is CASSQEETGPYEQYF.

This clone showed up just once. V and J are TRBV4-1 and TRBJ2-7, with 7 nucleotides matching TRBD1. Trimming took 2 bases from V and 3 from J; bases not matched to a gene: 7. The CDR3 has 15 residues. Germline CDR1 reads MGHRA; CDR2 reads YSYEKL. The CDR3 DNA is TGCGCCAGCAGCCAAACGCCGGGACAGATCTACGAGCAGTACTTC. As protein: CASSQTPGQIYEQYF.

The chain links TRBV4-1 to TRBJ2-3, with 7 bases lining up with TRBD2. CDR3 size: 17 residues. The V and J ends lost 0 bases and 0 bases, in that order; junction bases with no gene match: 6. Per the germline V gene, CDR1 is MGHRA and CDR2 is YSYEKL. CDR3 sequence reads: CASSQDLLAKSTDTQYF. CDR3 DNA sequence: TGCGCCAGCAGCCAAGACCTACTAGCGAAAAGCACAGATACGCAGTATTTT.

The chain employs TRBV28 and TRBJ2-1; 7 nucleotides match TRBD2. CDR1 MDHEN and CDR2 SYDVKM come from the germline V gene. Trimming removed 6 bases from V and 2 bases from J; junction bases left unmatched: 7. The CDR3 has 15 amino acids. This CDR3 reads CASSLLGTTYNEQFF. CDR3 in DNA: TGTGCCAGCAGCCTCTTAGGGACTACCTACAATGAGCAGTTCTTC.

The CDR3 DNA reads TGTGCCAGTAGTATAGGTGTCGCTAGCGGGAGGGCGAATGAGCAGTTCTTC. Translated: CASSIGVASGRANEQFF. The V and J genes are TRBV19 and TRBJ2-1, with 12 bases identical to TRBD2. In germline, CDR1 is LNHDA, CDR2 SQIVND (reference sequence). There are 17 residues in the CDR3. The J segment lost 7 bases and the V segment lost 1 base, leaving 8 bases of the junction unmatched.

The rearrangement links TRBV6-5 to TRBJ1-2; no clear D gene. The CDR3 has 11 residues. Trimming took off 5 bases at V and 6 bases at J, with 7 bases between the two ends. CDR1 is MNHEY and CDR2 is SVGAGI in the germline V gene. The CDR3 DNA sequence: TGTGCCAGCAGTGGCGGGGATGGCTACACCTTC. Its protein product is CASSGGDGYTF.

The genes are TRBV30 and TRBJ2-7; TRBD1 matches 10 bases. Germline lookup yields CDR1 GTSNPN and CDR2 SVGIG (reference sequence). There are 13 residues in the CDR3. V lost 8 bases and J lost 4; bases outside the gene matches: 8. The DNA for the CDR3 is TGTGCCACCATAGGGGACAGGGGATACGAGCAGTACTTC. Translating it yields CATIGDRGYEQYF. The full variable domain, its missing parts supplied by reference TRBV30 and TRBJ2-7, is SQTIHQWPATLVQPVGSPLSLECTVEGTSNPNLYWYRQAAGRGLQLLFYSVGIGQISSEVPQNLSASRPQDRQFILSSKKLLLSDSGFYLCATIGDRGYEQYFGPGTRLTVT.

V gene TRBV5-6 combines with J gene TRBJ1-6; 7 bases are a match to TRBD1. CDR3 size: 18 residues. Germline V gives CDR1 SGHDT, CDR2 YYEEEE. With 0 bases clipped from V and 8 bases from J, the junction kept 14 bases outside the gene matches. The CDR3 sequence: CASSLGTPLRQGHSPLHF. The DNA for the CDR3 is TGTGCCAGCAGCTTGGGTACGCCGCTCAGACAGGGACATTCACCCCTCCACTTT.